Below are 9 T cell receptor beta chains sequenced from a single sample in a study of lymphopenia after photon versus proton radiotherapy. Measured with immunoSEQ multiplex PCR; TCRdb has only the in-frame clones, and not every one. The sample lists approximately 53,000 clones; 92% were seen once. Source: peripheral blood, taken from a patient treated with photon-based radiotherapy. The receptor set was obtained from a middle-aged woman with cholangiocarcinoma.

This chain links TRBV19 with TRBJ2-1, with D possibly matching TRBD2 (6 bases). The length of the CDR3 is 16 residues. Trimming pared 5 bases from V and 5 bases from J, leaving 19 bases between. Per the germline V gene, CDR1 is LNHDA and CDR2 is SQIVND (reference sequence). The DNA of the CDR3 is TGTGCCAGTAGTCCCGCGTGGGTGGGGGGAAACAATGAGCAGTTCTTC. Translation: CASSPAWVGGNNEQFF.

CDR3 residues: CASDRSNNEKLFF. In DNA form, the CDR3 reads TGTGCCAGCGACAGGTCGAACAATGAAAAACTGTTTTTT. The chain recombines TRBV7-9 with TRBJ1-4, with D perhaps matching TRBD1 (6 bases). Germline V gene data show CDR1 as SEHNR and CDR2 as FQNEAQ (reference sequence). V was cut by 8 bases and J by 5 bases, with 12 bases left in between. This CDR3 comprises 13 residues.

V gene TRBV19 combines with J gene TRBJ2-7; 9 bases line up with TRBD2. The junction had 10 bases not matched to a gene; V was cut back by 6 bases and J by 4 bases. Germline V CDR1 and CDR2: LNHDA, SQIVND (reference sequence). The CDR3 is 15 residues long. The CDR3 DNA is TGTGCCAGTAGCCCCACCGGGACTAGCATATACGAGCAGTACTTC. This sequence encodes CASSPTGTSIYEQYF.

The chain employs TRBV28 and TRBJ1-1, with D uncertain. Per germline, CDR1 MDHEN and CDR2 SYDVKM. CDR3 size: 14 residues. The V and J ends lost 5 bases and 5 bases respectively, with 15 bases between them. The CDR3 sequence: CASSPGTGWTEAFF. In nucleotides, the CDR3 is TGTGCCAGCAGTCCGGGAACGGGCTGGACTGAAGCTTTCTTT. Full variable domain (remainder filled in from reference TRBV28 and TRBJ1-1): DVKVTQSSRYLVKRTGEKVFLECVQDMDHENMFWYRQDPGLGLRLIYFSYDVKMKEKGDIPEGYSVSREKKERFSLILESASTNQTSMYLCASSPGTGWTEAFFGQGTRLTVV.

The chain combines TRBV25-1 with TRBJ2-2; TRBD1 is a possible D gene (5 bases). V lost 6 bases to trimming and J lost 6 bases, with 17 bases between them. In germline, CDR1 is MGHDK, CDR2 SYGVNS. The CDR3 consists of 15 residues. CDR3 DNA: TGTGCCAGCAGGGGTGACAGTCTTCGGTCCGGGGAGCTGTTTTTT. Translation: CASRGDSLRSGELFF.

The V call is TRBV11-2, the J call TRBJ2-5; D is perhaps TRBD1 (6 bases). The J call is doubtful: the DNA matches TRBJ2-7 better. The CDR3 consists of 13 residues. Germline CDR1 SGHAT, CDR2 FQNNGV. The CDR3 region has the DNA TGTGCCAGCAGCTGGGGGCGCGGGTACGAGCAGTACTTC. Translation gives CASSWGRGYEQYF.

The J gene is TRBJ1-5, the V gene TRBV7-3; no clear D gene. The CDR3 has 13 residues. The germline V gene has CDR1 SGHTA and CDR2 FQGTGA. V lost 6 bases, J lost 1 base, and 7 bases lay in between. The CDR3 DNA is TGTGCCAGCAGGAACAGCAGCAATCAGCCCCAGCATTTT. Translation: CASRNSSNQPQHF.

This sequence joins TRBV5-1 and TRBJ1-1; D perhaps matches TRBD1 (5 bases). V gave up 1 base and J gave up 6 bases, with 10 bases separating them. The germline gives CDR1 SGHRS, CDR2 YFSETQ. The CDR3 is 13 residues long. The CDR3 is CASSLTRGSEAFF. Written as DNA, the CDR3 is TGCGCCAGCAGCTTGACAAGGGGTTCTGAAGCTTTCTTT.

This rearrangement joins TRBV5-1 to TRBJ1-5; D call uncertain. Looked up from germline, CDR1 is SGHRS and CDR2 is YFSETQ. The CDR3 covers 15 residues. The ends were cut back, 4 bases at V and 1 base at J, with 12 bases in the middle. The CDR3 bases are TGCGCCAGCAGCCCGACCATGGGCAGCAATCAGCCCCAGCATTTT. Protein product: CASSPTMGSNQPQHF.